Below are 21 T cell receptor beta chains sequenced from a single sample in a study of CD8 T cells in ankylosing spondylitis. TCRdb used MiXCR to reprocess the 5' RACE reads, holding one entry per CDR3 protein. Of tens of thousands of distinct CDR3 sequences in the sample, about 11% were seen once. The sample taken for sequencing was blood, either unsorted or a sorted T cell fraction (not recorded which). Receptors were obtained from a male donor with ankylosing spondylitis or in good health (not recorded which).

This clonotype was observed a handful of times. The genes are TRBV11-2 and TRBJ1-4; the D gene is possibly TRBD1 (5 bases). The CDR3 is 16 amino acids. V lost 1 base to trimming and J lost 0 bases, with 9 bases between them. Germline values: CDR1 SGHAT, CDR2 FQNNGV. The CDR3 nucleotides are TGTGCCAGCAGCTTAGGTCAAGGGGCAACTAATGAAAAACTGTTTTTT. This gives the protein CASSLGQGATNEKLFF. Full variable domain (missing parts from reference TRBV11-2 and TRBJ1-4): EAGVAQSPRYKIIEKRQSVAFWCNPISGHATLYWYQQILGQGPKLLIQFQNNGVVDDSQLPKDRFSAERLKGVDSTLKIQPAKLEDSAVYLCASSLGQGATNEKLFFGSGTQLSVL.

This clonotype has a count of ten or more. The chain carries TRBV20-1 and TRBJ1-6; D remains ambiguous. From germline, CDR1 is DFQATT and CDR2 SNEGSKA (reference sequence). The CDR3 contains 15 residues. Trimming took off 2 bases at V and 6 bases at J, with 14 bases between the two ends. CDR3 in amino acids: CSARPYWEANSPLHF. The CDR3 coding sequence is TGCAGTGCTAGACCTTACTGGGAGGCTAATTCACCCCTCCACTTT.

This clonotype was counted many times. CDR3 protein: CASSNAGPTDTQYF. For the CDR3, the DNA is TGCGCCAGCAGCAACGCGGGACCCACAGATACGCAGTATTTT. The chain joins TRBV5-1 to TRBJ2-3; D may be TRBD2 (6 bases). With 4 bases removed from V and 2 bases from J, the gap between germline ends came to 11 bases. This CDR3 has 14 amino acids. The germline gives CDR1 SGHRS, CDR2 YFSETQ.

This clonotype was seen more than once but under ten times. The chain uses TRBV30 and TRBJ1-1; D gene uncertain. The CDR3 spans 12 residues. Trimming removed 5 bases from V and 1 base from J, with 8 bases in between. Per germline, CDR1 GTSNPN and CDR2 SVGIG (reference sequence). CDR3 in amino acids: CAWGLRNTEAFF. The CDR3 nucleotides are TGTGCCTGGGGACTTCGGAACACTGAAGCTTTCTTT.

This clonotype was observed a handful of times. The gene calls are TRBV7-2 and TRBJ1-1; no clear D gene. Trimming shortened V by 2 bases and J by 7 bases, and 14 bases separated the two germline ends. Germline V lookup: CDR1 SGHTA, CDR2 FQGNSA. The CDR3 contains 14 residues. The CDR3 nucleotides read TGTGCCAGCAGCTTAAACAGTGGACTGCGTGAAGCTTTCTTT. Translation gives CASSLNSGLREAFF.

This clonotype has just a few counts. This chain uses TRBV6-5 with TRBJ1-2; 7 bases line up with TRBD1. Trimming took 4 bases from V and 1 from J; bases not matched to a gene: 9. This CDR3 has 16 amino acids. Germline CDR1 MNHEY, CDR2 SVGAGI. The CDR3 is CASSSVGTVYNYGYTF. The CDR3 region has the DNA TGTGCCAGCAGTTCGGTCGGGACAGTATATAACTATGGCTACACCTTC.

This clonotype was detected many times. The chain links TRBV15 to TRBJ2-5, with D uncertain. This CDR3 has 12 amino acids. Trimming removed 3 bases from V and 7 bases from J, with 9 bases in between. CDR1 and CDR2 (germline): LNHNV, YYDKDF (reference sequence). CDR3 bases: TGTGCCACCAGCAGTCCCCCGGGGACCCAGTACTTC. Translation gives CATSSPPGTQYF.

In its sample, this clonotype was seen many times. The CDR3 region has the DNA TGTGCCAGCAGTTGGAACAGGGATTCACCCCTCCACTTT. Translated: CASSWNRDSPLHF. The J gene is TRBJ1-6, the V gene TRBV12-3 or TRBV12-4, with a tentative D call TRBD1 (6 bases). The CDR3 is 13 amino acids. V was shortened by 4 bases and J by 8 bases, with 9 bases between the two germline ends.

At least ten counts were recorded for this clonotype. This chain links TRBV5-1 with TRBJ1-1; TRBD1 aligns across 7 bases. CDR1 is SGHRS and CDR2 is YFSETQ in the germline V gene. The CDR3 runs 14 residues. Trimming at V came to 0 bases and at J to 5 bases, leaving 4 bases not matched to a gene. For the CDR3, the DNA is TGCGCCAGCAGCTTGGCAGGGGGGGTGACTGAAGCTTTCTTT. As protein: CASSLAGGVTEAFF.

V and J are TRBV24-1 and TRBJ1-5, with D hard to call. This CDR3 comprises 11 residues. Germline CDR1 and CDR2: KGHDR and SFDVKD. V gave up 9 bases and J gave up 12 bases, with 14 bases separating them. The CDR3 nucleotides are TGTGCCACCTCAACGTTTGGGATCCAGCATTTT. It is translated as CATSTFGIQHF.

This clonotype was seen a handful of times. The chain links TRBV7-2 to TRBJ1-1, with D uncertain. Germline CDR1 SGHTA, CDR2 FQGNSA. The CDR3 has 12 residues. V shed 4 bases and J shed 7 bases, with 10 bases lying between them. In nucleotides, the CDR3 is TGTGCCAGCAGCTGGACCCGTAGTGAAGCTTTCTTT. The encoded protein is CASSWTRSEAFF.

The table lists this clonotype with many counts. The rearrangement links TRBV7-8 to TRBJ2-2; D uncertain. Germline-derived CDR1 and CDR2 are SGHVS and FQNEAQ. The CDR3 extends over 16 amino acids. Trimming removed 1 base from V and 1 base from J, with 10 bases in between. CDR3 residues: CASSLVTIKNTGELFF. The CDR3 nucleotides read TGTGCCAGCAGCTTAGTCACAATAAAGAACACCGGGGAGCTGTTTTTT. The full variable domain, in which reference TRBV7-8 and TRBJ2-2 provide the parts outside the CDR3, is GAGVSQSPRYKVAKRGQDVALRCDPISGHVSLFWYQQALGQGPEFLTYFQNEAQLDKSGLPSDRFFAERPEGSVSTLKIQRTQQEDSAVYLCASSLVTIKNTGELFFGEGSRLTVL.

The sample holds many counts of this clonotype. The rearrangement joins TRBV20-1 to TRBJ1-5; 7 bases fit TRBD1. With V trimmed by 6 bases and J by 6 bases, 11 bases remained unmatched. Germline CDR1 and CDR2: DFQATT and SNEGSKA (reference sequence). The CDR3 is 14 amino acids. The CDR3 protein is CSATTGRGAQPQHF. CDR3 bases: TGCAGTGCGACGACGGGCAGGGGGGCTCAGCCCCAGCATTTT.

CDR3 sequence: CASNPSGARGGQPQHF. The CDR3 DNA sequence: TGTGCCAGCAACCCCTCAGGGGCCCGGGGCGGTCAGCCCCAGCATTTT. V gene TRBV12-3 or TRBV12-4 combines with J gene TRBJ1-5; the D gene is possibly TRBD1 (6 bases). CDR3 length equals 16 residues. The germline V and J ends were trimmed by 7 bases and 6 bases, with 22 bases remaining between them.

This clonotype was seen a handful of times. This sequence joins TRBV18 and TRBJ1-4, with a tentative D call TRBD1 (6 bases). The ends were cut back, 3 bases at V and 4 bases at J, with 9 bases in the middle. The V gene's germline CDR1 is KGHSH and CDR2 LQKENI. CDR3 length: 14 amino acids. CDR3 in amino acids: CASSPNRDNEKLFF. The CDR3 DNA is TGTGCCAGCTCACCGAACAGGGATAATGAAAAACTGTTTTTT.

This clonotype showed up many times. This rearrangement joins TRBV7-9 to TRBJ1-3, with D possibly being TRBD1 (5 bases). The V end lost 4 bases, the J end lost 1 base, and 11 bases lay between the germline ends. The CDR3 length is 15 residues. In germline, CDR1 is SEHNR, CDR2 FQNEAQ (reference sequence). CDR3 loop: CASSSSTESGNTIYF. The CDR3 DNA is TGTGCCAGCAGCTCATCGACAGAGTCTGGAAACACCATATATTTT.

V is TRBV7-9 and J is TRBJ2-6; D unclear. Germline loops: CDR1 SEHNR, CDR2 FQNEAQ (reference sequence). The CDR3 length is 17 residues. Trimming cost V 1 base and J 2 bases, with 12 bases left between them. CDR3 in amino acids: CASSLGVLGPGANVLTF. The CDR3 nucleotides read TGTGCCAGCAGCTTAGGGGTGTTGGGCCCTGGGGCCAACGTCCTGACTTTC.

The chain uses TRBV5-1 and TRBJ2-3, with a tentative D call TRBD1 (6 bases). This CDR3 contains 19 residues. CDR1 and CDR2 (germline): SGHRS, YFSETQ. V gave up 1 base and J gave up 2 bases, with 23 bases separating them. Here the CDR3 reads CASSLLRPVVRGHTDTQYF. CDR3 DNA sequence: TGCGCCAGCAGCTTGTTGCGGCCCGTCGTCCGGGGACACACAGATACGCAGTATTTT.

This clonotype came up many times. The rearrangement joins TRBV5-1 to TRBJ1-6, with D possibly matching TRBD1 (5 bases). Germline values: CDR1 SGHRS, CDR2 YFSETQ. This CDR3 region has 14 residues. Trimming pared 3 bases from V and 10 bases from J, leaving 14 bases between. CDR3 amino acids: CASSSDPRDSPLHF. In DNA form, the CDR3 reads TGCGCCAGCAGCTCTGACCCCAGGGACTCACCCCTCCACTTT. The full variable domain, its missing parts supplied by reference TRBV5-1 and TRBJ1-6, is KAGVTQTPRYLIKTRGQQVTLSCSPISGHRSVSWYQQTPGQGLQFLFEYFSETQRNKGNFPGRFSGRQFSNSRSEMNVSTLELGDSALYLCASSSDPRDSPLHFGNGTRLTVT.

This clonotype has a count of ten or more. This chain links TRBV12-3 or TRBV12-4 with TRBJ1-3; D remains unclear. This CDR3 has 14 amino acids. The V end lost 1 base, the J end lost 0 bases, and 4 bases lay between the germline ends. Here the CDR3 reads CASSLGASGNTIYF. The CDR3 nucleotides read TGTGCCAGCAGTTTAGGGGCCTCTGGAAACACCATATATTTT.

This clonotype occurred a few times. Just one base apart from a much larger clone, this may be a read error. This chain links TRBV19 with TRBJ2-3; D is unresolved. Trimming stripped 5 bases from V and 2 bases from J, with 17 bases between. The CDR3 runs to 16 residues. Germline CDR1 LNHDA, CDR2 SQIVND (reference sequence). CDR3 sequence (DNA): TGTGCCAGTAGTGCGAGGCTGATCGGGTCCACAGATACGCAGTATTTT. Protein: CASSARLIGSTDTQYF.